The 10 T cell receptor beta chains presented below share a single source sample, sequenced in a study of response to subunit inactivated influenza vaccine. Via MiXCR, TCRdb re-called the RT-PCR reads, giving one row per CDR3 protein. The data hold about 540,000 distinct CDR3 sequences, with 12% to 15% observed a single time. Source: PBMCs from blood, taken 11 to 12 days after vaccination. The receptors were sampled from a man aged 45-65 years who received an inactivated influenza vaccine.

The chain couples TRBV20-1 to TRBJ1-2, with 8 bases fitting TRBD1. Germline V lookup: CDR1 DFQATT, CDR2 SNEGSKA (reference sequence). The length of the CDR3 is 15 residues. With 3 bases clipped from V and 7 bases from J, the junction kept 13 bases outside the gene matches. CDR3: CSARDSGQVTLGYTF. CDR3 coding DNA: TGCAGTGCTAGGGACTCGGGACAGGTGACTCTTGGCTACACCTTC.

This clonotype was picked up a small number of times. The chain is built from TRBV5-1 and TRBJ2-7; D unclear. There are 14 residues in the CDR3. V was pared by 0 bases and J by 4 bases, with 11 bases between. CDR1 and CDR2 (germline): SGHRS, YFSETQ. The CDR3 here is CASSLAYTRYEQYF. As DNA, the CDR3 is TGCGCCAGCAGCTTGGCCTACACTCGATACGAGCAGTACTTC.

The chain has TRBV24-1 and TRBJ2-3, with 10 bases matching TRBD2. The germline V gene encodes CDR1 KGHDR and CDR2 SFDVKD. Trimming removed 8 bases from V and 4 bases from J; junction bases left unmatched: 5. The CDR3 sequence is 14 residues long. The CDR3 DNA sequence: TGTGCCACCAAGGCTAGCGGGAGTCCAGATACGCAGTATTTT. As protein: CATKASGSPDTQYF.

This clonotype was detected a few times. The chain is built from TRBV29-1 and TRBJ1-4; TRBD1 agrees at 10 bases. V shed 6 bases and J 7 bases; nucleotides not matched to a gene: 5. Germline CDR1 is SQVTM and CDR2 is ANQGSEA. The CDR3 sequence is 13 residues long. The CDR3 here is CSVTGGETEKLFF. In nucleotides, the CDR3 is TGCAGCGTGACAGGGGGCGAGACTGAAAAACTGTTTTTT.

This clonotype has more than one count but fewer than ten. V and J are TRBV19 and TRBJ2-5; 12 positions match TRBD2. CDR3 length: 16 residues. V lost 4 bases and J lost 4; bases outside the gene matches: 7. Germline loops: CDR1 LNHDA, CDR2 SQIVND (reference sequence). CDR3 region: CASSNVLAGGRETQYF. CDR3 bases: TGTGCCAGTAGTAATGTGCTAGCGGGGGGGAGAGAGACCCAGTACTTC.

The chain is built from TRBV10-3 and TRBJ2-7, with a tentative D call TRBD2 (5 bases). The CDR3 runs to 14 residues. The V gene lost 0 bases and the J gene lost 5 bases, with 11 bases spanning the gap. Looked up from germline, CDR1 is ENHRY and CDR2 is SYGVKD. CDR3 in amino acids: CAISESLTGNEQYF. The CDR3 DNA follows: TGTGCCATCAGTGAGTCGTTGACGGGGAACGAGCAGTACTTC.

This clonotype has just a few counts. CDR3 coding DNA: TGCAGTGCTAGAGATAGCAGCGGGGTGAGCTCCTACAATGAGCAGTTCTTC. Amino acid sequence: CSARDSSGVSSYNEQFF. The chain uses TRBV20-1 and TRBJ2-1; TRBD2 matches 7 bases. After removal of 0 bases from V and 0 bases from J, the junction contained 8 bases not matched to a gene. This CDR3 spans 17 amino acids. Germline assignment: CDR1 DFQATT and CDR2 SNEGSKA (reference sequence).

This clonotype was counted between two and nine times. This chain joins TRBV19 and TRBJ1-6, with D maybe TRBD1 (5 bases). The CDR3 consists of 16 residues. CDR1 and CDR2 from the germline V gene are LNHDA and SQIVND (reference sequence). V lost 5 bases, J lost 8 bases, and 19 bases lay in between. The CDR3 bases are TGTGCCAGTAGTTCCAGGGCCGGGACGGCGTATTCACCCCTCCACTTT. This translates into CASSSRAGTAYSPLHF.

This clonotype was detected many times. The gene calls are TRBV15 and TRBJ2-1, with D perhaps TRBD1 or TRBD2 (5 bases each). Germline values: CDR1 LNHNV, CDR2 YYDKDF (reference sequence). The CDR3 has 16 residues. The germline V and J ends were trimmed by 0 bases and 1 base, with 10 bases remaining between them. This chain's CDR3 is CATSRDRGPSYNEQFF. CDR3 bases: TGTGCCACCAGCAGAGATCGGGGACCATCCTACAATGAGCAGTTCTTC. The variable domain in full, completed from reference TRBV15 and TRBJ2-1, reads DAMVIQNPRYQVTQFGKPVTLSCSQTLNHNVMYWYQQKSSQAPKLLFHYYDKDFNNEADTPDNFQSRRPNTSFCFLDIRSPGLGDTAMYLCATSRDRGPSYNEQFFGPGTRLTVL.

V usage is TRBV20-1 and J usage is TRBJ1-6, with D tentatively TRBD1 (5 bases). Per germline, CDR1 DFQATT and CDR2 SNEGSKA (reference sequence). The ends were cut back, 6 bases at V and 12 bases at J, with 15 bases in the middle. CDR3 length equals 12 residues. The CDR3 DNA is TGCAGTGCATATTCAGGGTCGGGACCCCTCCACTTT. Residues: CSAYSGSGPLHF.